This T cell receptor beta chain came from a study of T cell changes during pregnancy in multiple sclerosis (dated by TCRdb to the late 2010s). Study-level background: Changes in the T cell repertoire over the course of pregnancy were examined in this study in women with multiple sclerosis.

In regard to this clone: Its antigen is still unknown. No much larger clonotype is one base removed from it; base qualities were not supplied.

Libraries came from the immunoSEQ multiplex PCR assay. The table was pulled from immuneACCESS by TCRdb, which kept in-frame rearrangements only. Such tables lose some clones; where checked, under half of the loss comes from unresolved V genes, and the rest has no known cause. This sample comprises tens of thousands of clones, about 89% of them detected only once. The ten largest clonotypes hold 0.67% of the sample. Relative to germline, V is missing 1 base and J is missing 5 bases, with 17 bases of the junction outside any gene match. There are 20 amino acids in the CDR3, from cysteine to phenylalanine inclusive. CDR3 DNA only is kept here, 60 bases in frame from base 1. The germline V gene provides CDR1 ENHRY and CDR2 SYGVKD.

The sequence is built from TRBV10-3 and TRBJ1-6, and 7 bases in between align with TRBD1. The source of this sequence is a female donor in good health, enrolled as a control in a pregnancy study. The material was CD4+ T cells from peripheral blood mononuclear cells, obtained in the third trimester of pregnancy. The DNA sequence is TGTGCCATCAGTGAGTACGCACCAGGGGGAACGACACGCGATAATTCACCCCTCCACTTT. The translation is CAISEYAPGGTTRDNSPLHF.